Given below is one T cell receptor (beta chain) in context. Its antigen is as yet unknown. Per the germline V gene, CDR1 is LNHDA and CDR2 is SQIVND (reference sequence). Trimming cost V 5 bases and J 6 bases, with 14 bases left between them. CDR3 length: 13 residues. The entry originates in a study of beta chain features in type 1 diabetes. Whole-study results and caveats: Shorter TCRB CDR3s, moderately but significantly so, marked every one of the four CD4+ subsets in Type 1 diabetes patients. Fewer insertions but more deletions were seen at VDJ junctions in type 1 diabetes patients.

Every bit of the isolated RNA underwent reverse transcription, so sequencing read expressed TCRB transcripts. Data came from immunoSEQ multiplex PCR; TCRdb stores just in-frame clones and leaves some out. Of more than 300,000 clones listed, 8.5% to 10% were seen once; the top ten hold about 0.64%. One heparinised blood draw averaging around 100 mL was given by each donor. All sorted populations exceeded 98% purity. V and J are TRBV19 and TRBJ2-7; the D is unclear. The sample was central memory CD4+ T cells from blood. The receptor comes from a young man with type 1 diabetes. The CDR3 is CASSPVGLGEQYF. The CDR3 nucleotides are TGTGCCAGTAGTCCGGTTGGGCTGGGCGAGCAGTACTTC.